Shown below are 21 T cell receptor beta chains from a single sample sequenced in a study of human T cells and chemical hapten exposure. The time point denotes: patch test 1, 2 weeks after DPC sensitization. Described treatment: therapeutic diphenylcyclopropenone sensitization with weekly scalp DPC. TCRdb re-called the RACE reads through MiXCR, storing one row per CDR3 protein. The table records around 53,000 distinct CDR3 sequences, 9.3% of them present only once. This sample comprised whole blood, obtained in connection with sensitization to the hapten diphenylcyclopropenone (DPC). These receptors were taken from a woman aged 50 to 65 with alopecia areata. Some clones in this sample may be carry-over from other donors' samples.

The chain couples TRBV7-6 to TRBJ2-5; the D gene is possibly TRBD2 (5 bases). V lost 5 bases to trimming and J lost 3 bases, with 10 bases between them. The length of the CDR3 is 13 residues. Germline loops: CDR1 SGHVS, CDR2 FNYEAQ. The CDR3 region is CASSRGGKETQYF. The DNA for the CDR3 is TGTGCCAGCAGCCGGGGTGGAAAAGAGACCCAGTACTTC.

This clonotype was seen at least ten times. The V gene is TRBV28, the J gene TRBJ1-2, with D hard to call. The germline gives CDR1 MDHEN, CDR2 SYDVKM. V was shortened by 4 bases and J by 3 bases, with 9 bases between the two germline ends. This CDR3 is 13 amino acids long. The CDR3 protein is CASSSTDHYGYTF. CDR3 DNA sequence: TGTGCCAGCAGTTCAACGGATCACTATGGCTACACCTTC.

This clonotype was seen many times. The V and J genes are TRBV7-9 and TRBJ2-7, with 8 bases fitting TRBD1. Trimming at V came to 5 bases and at J to 3 bases, leaving 9 bases not matched to a gene. The CDR3 has 15 residues. Germline values: CDR1 SEHNR, CDR2 FQNEAQ (reference sequence). The CDR3, as DNA: TGTGCCAGCAGCACAAGCCGGACAGGGCACTACGAGCAGTACTTC. Protein sequence: CASSTSRTGHYEQYF.

The table lists this clonotype with many counts. V gene TRBV29-1 combines with J gene TRBJ2-2, with D possibly TRBD1 on 8 matching bases. Germline CDR1 reads SQVTM; CDR2 reads ANQGSEA. The CDR3 is made up of 13 amino acids. Deletions cut 7 bases from V and 6 bases from J, with 15 bases between. Written as DNA, the CDR3 is TGCAGCGCTGACAGGGGAGGGTCCGGGGAGCTGTTTTTT. This encodes CSADRGGSGELFF.

This clonotype was seen at least ten times. The chain has TRBV4-1 and TRBJ2-1, with D possibly being TRBD2 (6 bases). This CDR3 is 17 amino acids long. CDR1 and CDR2 (germline): MGHRA, YSYEKL. V shed 0 bases and J shed 8 bases, with 20 bases lying between them. Here the CDR3 DNA reads TGCGCCAGCAGCCAAGAGGCTCGGGAGAGCGGGTTGGATGAGCAGTTCTTC. Translating gives CASSQEARESGLDEQFF.

This clonotype occurred many times. J is TRBJ1-1 and V is TRBV11-2; D uncertain. Germline CDR1 SGHAT, CDR2 FQNNGV. CDR3 length: 12 amino acids. The germline V and J ends were trimmed by 5 bases and 6 bases, with 10 bases remaining between them. The CDR3, as DNA: TGTGCCAGCAGCCTGGGGATCTCTGAAGCTTTCTTT. This translates into CASSLGISEAFF.

This clonotype was seen at least ten times. The rearrangement uses TRBV2 and TRBJ1-5; D not resolved. CDR3 length: 14 amino acids. Trimming cost V 3 bases and J 1 base, with 7 bases left between them. The germline V gene encodes CDR1 SNHLY and CDR2 FYNNEI. The CDR3 bases are TGTGCCAGCAGTGAGAGCGTAAGCAATCAGCCCCAGCATTTT. Residues: CASSESVSNQPQHF. Full variable domain (rest looked up from reference TRBV2 and TRBJ1-5): EPEVTQTPSHQVTQMGQEVILRCVPISNHLYFYWYRQILGQKVEFLVSFYNNEISEKSEIFDDQFSVERPDGSNFTLKIRSTKLEDSAMYFCASSESVSNQPQHFGDGTRLSIL.

This clonotype was picked up a small number of times. This chain joins TRBV3-1 and TRBJ2-3, with 8 nucleotides matching TRBD2. CDR3 length: 16 residues. Germline lookup yields CDR1 LGHDT and CDR2 YNNKEL (reference sequence). V dropped 1 base and J dropped 2; count of bases not matched to a gene: 5. The CDR3 coding sequence is TGTGCCAGCAGCCAAGGACTAGCGAAACCCACAGATACGCAGTATTTT. As protein: CASSQGLAKPTDTQYF.

The V and J genes are TRBV10-3 and TRBJ2-1; 10 bases map to TRBD2. The CDR3 covers 16 residues. V trimming: 8 bases; J trimming: 0 bases; junction bases outside the gene matches: 7. Germline lookup yields CDR1 ENHRY and CDR2 SYGVKD. CDR3 protein: CAISGTSASSYNEQFF. CDR3 nucleotide sequence: TGTGCCATCTCCGGGACTAGCGCTAGCTCCTACAATGAGCAGTTCTTC.

This clonotype was counted at least ten times. This chain joins TRBV7-9 and TRBJ2-7; a possible D gene is TRBD1 (6 bases). This CDR3 region has 15 residues. Germline V gene data show CDR1 as SEHNR and CDR2 as FQNEAQ (reference sequence). Deletions cut 1 base from V and 2 bases from J, with 12 bases between. The CDR3 region is CASSLGQGLTYEQYF. The CDR3 coding sequence is TGTGCCAGCAGCTTAGGGCAGGGGCTCACCTACGAGCAGTACTTC.

This clonotype appeared many times. This sequence joins TRBV3-1 and TRBJ2-5, with D possibly being TRBD2 (5 bases). Trimming removed 7 bases from V and 1 base from J, with 13 bases in between. This CDR3 is 14 amino acids long. The germline V gene has CDR1 LGHDT and CDR2 YNNKEL (reference sequence). The CDR3 DNA reads as TGTGCCAGCACCTCCTCGGGGAGCCAAGAGACCCAGTACTTC. As protein: CASTSSGSQETQYF.

This clonotype was detected many times. The chain combines TRBV9 with TRBJ2-7; 7 bases line up with TRBD1. The CDR3 is 13 residues long. Germline V gives CDR1 SGDLS, CDR2 YYNGEE. V shed 4 bases and J 2 bases; nucleotides not matched to a gene: 3. The CDR3: CASSPQGAYEQYF. CDR3 sequence (DNA): TGTGCCAGCAGCCCCCAGGGGGCCTACGAGCAGTACTTC.

This clonotype has at least ten counts. V usage is TRBV14 and J usage is TRBJ2-5; no definite D call. Germline V gives CDR1 SGHDN, CDR2 FVKESK. The CDR3 length is 11 residues. V was trimmed by 1 base and J by 13 bases, leaving 10 bases between them. CDR3 amino acids: CASSQAGILYF. The CDR3 DNA sequence: TGTGCCAGCAGCCAAGCAGGAATCCTGTACTTC.

This clonotype appeared a few times. This rearrangement joins TRBV7-9 to TRBJ1-2; D is perhaps TRBD1 (5 bases). Germline CDR1 is SEHNR and CDR2 is FQNEAQ (reference sequence). This CDR3 is 14 amino acids long. Trimming removed 4 bases from V and 4 bases from J, with 13 bases in between. CDR3: CASSYGTDFYGYTF. DNA for the CDR3: TGTGCCAGCAGCTATGGGACGGATTTCTATGGCTACACCTTC. The complete variable domain, with remaining parts taken from reference TRBV7-9 and TRBJ1-2, reads DTGVSQNPRHKITKRGQNVTFRCDPISEHNRLYWYRQTLGQGPEFLTYFQNEAQLEKSRLLSDRFSAERPKGSFSTLEIQRTEQGDSAMYLCASSYGTDFYGYTFGSGTRLTVV.

Only a few counts were recorded for this clonotype. V gene TRBV11-3 combines with J gene TRBJ1-2; possibly TRBD1 for D (5 bases). Germline CDR1 reads SGHNT; CDR2 reads YENEEA. The CDR3 is 12 amino acids. V gave up 5 bases and J gave up 4 bases, with 8 bases separating them. The CDR3 is CASSPTAYGYTF. The DNA for the CDR3 is TGTGCCAGCAGCCCGACAGCCTATGGCTACACCTTC.

Ten or more counts support this clonotype. The chain employs TRBV27 and TRBJ1-2, with 8 bases aligning to TRBD1. V shed 4 bases, J shed 8 bases, and the junction held 9 bases outside the gene matches. The CDR3 has 14 residues. Germline CDR1 and CDR2: MNHEY and SMNVEV (reference sequence). The CDR3 DNA reads TGTGCCAGCAGTTCCGGGACAGGTTCGAAAGGCTACACCTTC. It codes for CASSSGTGSKGYTF.

The sample holds many counts of this clonotype. V usage is TRBV18 and J usage is TRBJ2-2; 9 bases line up with TRBD2. The junction had 7 bases not matched to a gene; V was cut back by 6 bases and J by 11 bases. Germline V gene data show CDR1 as KGHSH and CDR2 as LQKENI. The CDR3 loop spans 13 amino acids. In nucleotides, the CDR3 is TGTGCCAGCTCCCAACTAGCGGGCACTGAGCTGTTTTTT. Protein sequence: CASSQLAGTELFF.

Details on this clonotype: This may be a read error: a much more frequent sequence differs by one nucleotide. In nucleotides, the CDR3 is TGCGCCAGCAGCTCCCACATCGGGGAGCTGTTTTTT. It specifies CASSSHIGELFF. The V and J genes are TRBV5-1 and TRBJ2-2; the D is unclear. The length of the CDR3 is 12 residues. The ends were cut back, 3 bases at V and 7 bases at J, with 7 bases in the middle. Germline loops: CDR1 SGHRS, CDR2 YFSETQ.

The chain recombines TRBV19 with TRBJ1-2; perhaps TRBD1 as D (5 bases). The germline CDR1 and CDR2 sequences are LNHDA and SQIVND (reference sequence). This CDR3 contains 15 residues. Trimming removed 5 bases from V and 0 bases from J, with 13 bases in between. CDR3 DNA: TGTGCCAGTAGTCCCAAGGGGCCAACTAACTATGGCTACACCTTC. This sequence encodes CASSPKGPTNYGYTF.

Details on this clonotype: A much larger clone sits a single nucleotide away, making a read error possible. The V call is TRBV28, the J call TRBJ2-7, with a weak D call TRBD2 (5 bases). The CDR3 is 14 amino acids. Germline V gene lookup returns CDR1 MDHEN and CDR2 SYDVKM. CDR3 protein: CVTLEAPGDYGQYF. The DNA for the CDR3 is TGTGTCACCTTAGAGGCACCCGGAGACTATGGGCAGTACTTC.

This clonotype was counted at least ten times. The chain uses TRBV7-8 and TRBJ1-4, with 11 nucleotides matching TRBD1. From germline, CDR1 is SGHVS and CDR2 FQNEAQ. The CDR3 contains 15 residues. V shed 5 bases, J shed 7 bases, and the junction held 6 bases outside the gene matches. CDR3 DNA sequence: TGTGCCAGCAGCAAAACGGGACAGGGGGGTGAAAAACTGTTTTTT. It codes for CASSKTGQGGEKLFF.